This entry describes one T cell receptor (beta chain). Its antigen is undetermined. The data derive from a study of blood T cells in healthy people across ages. Study findings and constraints: Older age went with lower TCR beta diversity per million T cells, in a roughly linear way.

For the second PCR, which ran for about 7 to 12 cycles, a sample-barcoded 5' primer and a J-beta primer mix were used. The authors tagged each cDNA molecule using a template-switch adaptor with 12 random nucleotides. TCRdb called the 5' RACE reads again in MiXCR, with one record for every CDR3 protein. This sample has just under 550,000 distinct CDR3 sequences, with approximately 25% found just once. Another study also made use of these data, one on T cells of mothers and their children. Turning to that study: In the second PCR, M1S primer introduced barcodes and 2-4 random bases.

This clonotype was obtained from a boy aged 5-17 years in good health. Sequenced: blood.

The CDR3 loop reads CASLTGDFPEVETQYF. The CDR3 region has the DNA TGCGCCAGCCTGACAGGGGATTTCCCGGAAGTGGAGACCCAGTACTTC. The genes are TRBV5-1 and TRBJ2-5; 8 bases line up with TRBD1. In germline, CDR1 is SGHRS, CDR2 YFSETQ. The CDR3 runs to 16 residues. V was clipped by 7 bases and J by 5 bases; unmatched bases: 16. The full variable domain, completed using reference TRBV5-1 and TRBJ2-5, is KAGVTQTPRYLIKTRGQQVTLSCSPISGHRSVSWYQQTPGQGLQFLFEYFSETQRNKGNFPGRFSGRQFSNSRSEMNVSTLELGDSALYLCASLTGDFPEVETQYFGPGTRLLVL.